This TCR beta chain was sequenced during a study of blood T cell repertoires in COVID-19. Study-level information: PBMCs, B-cell-depleted T cells, or T cells provided the cDNA or gDNA that made up the material.

This clone was detected only a few times. One end of the junction is discordant with germline, which a read error may explain. Seattle enrolled patients during active infection and tracked them longitudinally. In the authors' methods: Reference gene primer amplification yielded estimated nucleated cell counts. The assay was immunoSEQ multiplex PCR, and TCRdb's table has in-frame clones only and misses some. Clonal size and the V and J genes are those of that table, whereas D and trimming came from the DNA. The data show roughly 440,000 clones, 88% seen once. CDR1 and CDR2 (germline): SGHAT, FQNNGV. There are 14 residues in the CDR3.

Sequences were obtained from peripheral blood. This TCR came from a woman aged 50 to 65 with COVID-19, enrolled during active disease. The chain carries TRBV11-2 and TRBJ1-3; D possibly corresponds to TRBD1 (6 bases). CDR3 coding DNA: TGTGCCAGCAGCTTAGAGGGACAAATAAACCCCATATATTTT. This codes for CASSLEGQINPIYF.